Reported below is one T cell receptor beta chain. Germline V gene sequence: CDR1 SGHTA, CDR2 FQGNSA. Trimming left V 1 base short and J 1 base short, with 11 bases between. This CDR3 has 16 amino acids. The entry originates in a study of shared clonotypes between healthy human individuals. On the study more broadly: Plates per donor: three CD4 naive, three CD4 memory, two CD8 naive, one CD8 memory.

The naive CD8 subset, CD45RO-negative cells positively selected for CCR7, excluded terminally differentiated effector memory CD45RA+ cells. TCRdb's table, derived via immunoSEQ multiplex PCR, lists solely in-frame clones and lacks some. The repertoire has about 2 million clones, about 95% of them found once; the top ten carry 1.1%. The chain has TRBV7-2 and TRBJ1-5; D is ambiguous. The clonotype was recovered from a man aged 18 to 29 in good health. Sample: naive CD8+ T cells sorted from blood. The DNA for the CDR3 is TGTGCCAGCAGCTTAGTAGTCCCGTCGAGCAATCAGCCCCAGCATTTT. Translation: CASSLVVPSSNQPQHF.